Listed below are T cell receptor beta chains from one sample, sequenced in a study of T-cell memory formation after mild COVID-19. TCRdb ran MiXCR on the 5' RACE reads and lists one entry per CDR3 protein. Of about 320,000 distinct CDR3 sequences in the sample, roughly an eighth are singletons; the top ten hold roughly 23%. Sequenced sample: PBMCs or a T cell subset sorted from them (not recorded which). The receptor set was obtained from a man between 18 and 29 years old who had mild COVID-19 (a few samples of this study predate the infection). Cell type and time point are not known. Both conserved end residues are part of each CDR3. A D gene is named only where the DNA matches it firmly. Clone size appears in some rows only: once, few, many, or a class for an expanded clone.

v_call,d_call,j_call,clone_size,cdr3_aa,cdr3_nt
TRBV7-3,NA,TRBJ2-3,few,CASSFGIAPDTQYF,TGTGCCAGCAGCTTTGGGATAGCACCAGATACGCAGTATTTT
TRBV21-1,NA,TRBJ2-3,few,CASSPRLAGPTDTQYF,TGTGCCAGCAGCCCTCGACTAGCGGGGCCAACAGATACGCAGTATTTT
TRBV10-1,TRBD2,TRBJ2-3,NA,CASNDHWRGGTDTQYF,TGCGCCAGCAATGACCATTGGCGGGGGGGCACAGATACGCAGTATTTT
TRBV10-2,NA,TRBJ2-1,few,CASSDWAGGGDEQFF,TGCGCCAGCAGTGATTGGGCAGGGGGAGGGGATGAGCAGTTCTTC
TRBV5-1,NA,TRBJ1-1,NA,CASSLDVMGTEAFF,TGCGCCAGCAGCTTGGATGTTATGGGAACTGAAGCTTTCTTT
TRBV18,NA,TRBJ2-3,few,CASSPQEGSTDTQYF,TGTGCCAGCTCACCTCAGGAGGGGTCCACAGATACGCAGTATTTT
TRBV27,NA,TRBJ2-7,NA,CASGGRNYEQYF,TGTGCCAGCGGGGGAAGAAATTACGAGCAGTACTTC
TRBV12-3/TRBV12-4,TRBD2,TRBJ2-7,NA,CASSMGLAGYYEQYF,TGTGCCAGCAGTATGGGACTAGCGGGGTACTACGAGCAGTACTTC
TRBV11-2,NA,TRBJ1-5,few,CASSLPQDRPMVFPQHF,TGTGCCAGCAGCTTACCACAAGACCGCCCTATGGTTTTTCCCCAGCATTTT
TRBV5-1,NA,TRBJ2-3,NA,CASSLGRSSAADTQYF,TGCGCCAGCAGCTTGGGACGATCTAGCGCGGCAGATACGCAGTATTTT
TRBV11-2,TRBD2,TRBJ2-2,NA,CASSGLAGANTGELFF,TGTGCCAGCAGCGGTCTGGCGGGGGCGAACACCGGGGAGCTGTTTTTT
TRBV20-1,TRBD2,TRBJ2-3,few,CSARDARAGADTQYF,TGCAGTGCTAGAGATGCCAGGGCGGGAGCAGATACGCAGTATTTT
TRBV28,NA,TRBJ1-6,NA,CASSPEPGGASPLHF,TGTGCCAGCAGCCCAGAGCCCGGGGGAGCTTCACCCCTCCACTTT
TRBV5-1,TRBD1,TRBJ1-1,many,CASSSDRRQTGFGTEAFF,TGCGCCAGCAGCTCGGACCGGAGGCAGACAGGGTTTGGCACTGAAGCTTTCTTT
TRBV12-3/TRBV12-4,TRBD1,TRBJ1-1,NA,CASSNRGPQAFF,TGTGCCAGCAGCAACAGGGGGCCTCAAGCTTTCTTT
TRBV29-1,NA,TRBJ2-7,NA,CSVLKLQGMAYEQYF,TGCAGCGTTCTGAAATTGCAGGGTATGGCCTACGAGCAGTACTTC
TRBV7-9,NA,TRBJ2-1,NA,CASRPAGAGGNEQFF,TGTGCCAGCAGGCCTGCTGGGGCGGGCGGCAATGAGCAGTTCTTC
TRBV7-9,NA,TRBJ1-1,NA,CASSRLTGDEAFF,TGTGCCAGCAGCCGACTGACAGGAGACGAAGCTTTCTTT